This TCR beta chain was found in a study of blood T cells in healthy people across ages. The V end lost 1 base, the J end lost 4 bases, and 7 bases lay between the germline ends. CDR1 MGHRA and CDR2 YSYEKL come from the germline V gene. The CDR3 has 13 residues. About this clonotype itself: Its cognate antigen is unknown.

Study conclusions and caveats: Per million T cells, TCR beta diversity dropped roughly linearly as age increased. A greater number of naive CD4+ cells and higher diversity distinguished long-lived donors from aged donors.

With a J-beta primer mix and a sample-barcoded 5' primer, a second PCR ran about 6 to 11 cycles. Individual samples furnished no less than 3 million CDR3-containing paired-end reads apiece. TCRdb re-called the 5' RACE reads with MiXCR, one entry per CDR3 protein. The table includes roughly 1.9 million distinct CDR3 sequences, roughly two fifths detected once. The origin of this receptor is a human donor in good health. Material: blood. This chain links TRBV4-1 with TRBJ2-5; TRBD1 might be the D (5 bases). The DNA of the CDR3 is TGCGCCAGCAGCCAAGCAGGGCCAGAGACCCAGTACTTC. This encodes CASSQAGPETQYF.